What follows describes a single T cell receptor beta chain. The V and J ends lost 3 bases and 0 bases, in that order; junction bases with no gene match: 1. Germline lookup yields CDR1 SGHDT and CDR2 YYEEEE. CDR3 length: 15 residues. The record originates from a study of T cell responses to AZD1222 COVID-19 vaccine. Sequenced by immunoSEQ multiplex PCR; TCRdb stores in-frame clones only, minus some. The table records 150,000 to 200,000 clones, roughly 89% of them present only once. The chain employs TRBV5-6 and TRBJ2-1, with 9 bases lining up with TRBD1. The sequence was collected from an adult in good health. Material: peripheral blood, obtained on day 0 of AZD1222 vaccination. CDR3 in DNA: TGTGCCAGCAGCTGGGACAGGGCCTCCTACAATGAGCAGTTCTTC. Its translation is CASSWDRASYNEQFF.